This T cell receptor beta chain was identified in a study of shared clonotypes between healthy human individuals. The overall study: There were three CD4 naive, three CD4 memory, two CD8 naive and one CD8 memory plates per donor. Study-wide findings and caveats: Sequencing depth was a factor that was expected to affect clonotype sharing among donors. The study drew on few donors, limiting represented genetic and exposure-history diversity.

Comments on this clone: The antigen is not known.

Clones were sequenced by immunoSEQ multiplex PCR, and TCRdb holds only the in-frame ones, with some missing. The sample contains 730,000 or so clones, 72% of which appear only once. This CDR3 has 16 amino acids. The germline CDR1 and CDR2 sequences are MGHRA and YSYEKL. The V end was cut by 4 bases, the J end by 0 bases, with 12 bases between. Material for sequencing was memory CD4+ T cells sorted from blood. Stated subset: CD45RA-negative fraction. V and J are TRBV4-1 and TRBJ2-2, with TRBD1 as a possible D gene (5 bases). The receptor comes from a woman aged 25 to 39 in good health. The CDR3, as DNA: TGCGCCAGCAGCCGCCGCGTCAGGGCGAACACCGGGGAGCTGTTTTTT. This sequence encodes CASSRRVRANTGELFF.